Each of the 19 T cell receptor beta chains below was sequenced from the same sample in a study of T cells in Graves' hyperthyroidism and ophthalmopathy. The TCR beta CDR3 regions underwent amplification using RNA transcripts as the source. TCR CDR3 underwent first-round RT-PCR with the HTBI primer set. TCRdb processed the multiplex PCR reads anew with MiXCR; each CDR3 protein has one entry. In the table there are 600,000 or so distinct CDR3 sequences, more than 14% of which are singletons. Sequenced: blood. These receptors were obtained from a woman in her forties or fifties with Graves' ophthalmopathy.

This clonotype appeared many times. The chain recombines TRBV7-3 with TRBJ2-1; TRBD2 is a possible D gene (5 bases). Trimming shortened V by 5 bases and J by 15 bases, and 17 bases separated the two germline ends. CDR3 size: 12 residues. Germline loops: CDR1 SGHTA, CDR2 FQGTGA. In DNA, the CDR3 is TGTGCCAGCAGCGATACCGGGGTTTCGCTGTTCTTC. Translating gives CASSDTGVSLFF.

There are many counts of this clonotype. The chain combines TRBV5-1 with TRBJ1-2; the D is unclear. The CDR3 has 14 residues. Trimming shortened V by 0 bases and J by 2 bases, and 8 bases separated the two germline ends. Germline CDR1 SGHRS, CDR2 YFSETQ. Written as DNA, the CDR3 is TGCGCCAGCAGCTTGGGCCCGGGGAACTATGGCTACACCTTC. It translates to CASSLGPGNYGYTF. The full variable domain, in which reference TRBV5-1 and TRBJ1-2 provide the parts outside the CDR3, is KAGVTQTPRYLIKTRGQQVTLSCSPISGHRSVSWYQQTPGQGLQFLFEYFSETQRNKGNFPGRFSGRQFSNSRSEMNVSTLELGDSALYLCASSLGPGNYGYTFGSGTRLTVV.

V is TRBV24-1 and J is TRBJ1-1; 7 nucleotides align to TRBD1. Germline V gene data show CDR1 as KGHDR and CDR2 as SFDVKD. V was clipped by 3 bases and J by 12 bases; unmatched bases: 6. CDR3 length: 12 residues. As DNA, the CDR3 is TGTGCCACCAGTGATCCCAGGGGGGGAACTTTCTTT. Translation: CATSDPRGGTFF.

This clonotype occurred many times. The V gene is TRBV18, the J gene TRBJ2-2, with D hard to call. Trimming took off 1 base at V and 1 base at J, with 4 bases between the two ends. Germline CDR1 reads KGHSH; CDR2 reads LQKENI. This CDR3 contains 14 residues. CDR3 sequence: CASSPRENTGELFF. CDR3 in DNA: TGTGCCAGCTCACCACGAGAGAACACCGGGGAGCTGTTTTTT.

This clonotype was recorded a few times. V is TRBV4-2 and J is TRBJ2-7, with 8 bases identical to TRBD1. The germline V gene encodes CDR1 LGHNA and CDR2 YNFKEQ. J gave up 6 bases and V 0 bases, and 13 bases lay outside the gene matches. The length of the CDR3 is 17 residues. The CDR3: CASSQDSVRTGSFEQYF. CDR3 coding DNA: TGTGCCAGCAGCCAAGATTCGGTGAGGACAGGGAGCTTCGAGCAGTACTTC.

In its sample, this clonotype is medium-sized. The chain employs TRBV12-3 or TRBV12-4 and TRBJ2-5, with D maybe TRBD2 (5 bases). The germline V and J ends were trimmed by 6 bases and 1 base, with 15 bases remaining between them. The CDR3 has 15 residues. This CDR3 is CASRHGGPLQETQYF. As DNA, the CDR3 is TGTGCCAGCAGGCACGGAGGACCTCTCCAAGAGACCCAGTACTTC.

This clonotype has at least ten counts. The rearrangement joins TRBV5-1 to TRBJ1-5; TRBD1 matches at 7 bases. The CDR3 totals 14 residues. Trimming took 0 bases from V and 7 from J; bases not matched to a gene: 4. Germline CDR1 SGHRS, CDR2 YFSETQ. CDR3 in amino acids: CASSLGGGAQPQHF. The DNA for the CDR3 is TGCGCCAGCAGCTTGGGAGGGGGCGCGCAGCCCCAGCATTTT.

This clonotype was picked up many times. The chain joins TRBV7-8 to TRBJ1-2; D may be TRBD1 (6 bases). Trimming took 5 bases from V and 0 from J, leaving 22 bases between them. The length of the CDR3 is 18 residues. Germline V gives CDR1 SGHVS, CDR2 FQNEAQ. The CDR3 DNA is TGTGCCAGCAGCCGCACTCGGGACATACCTTTAGCTAACTATGGCTACACCTTC. Translated, it gives CASSRTRDIPLANYGYTF.

This clonotype was detected only a few times. J is TRBJ2-7 and V is TRBV7-8, with D possibly called TRBD1 or TRBD2 (6 bases each). This CDR3 is 14 amino acids long. The germline V and J ends were trimmed by 1 base and 3 bases, with 10 bases remaining between them. Germline CDR1 reads SGHVS; CDR2 reads FQNEAQ. The CDR3 is CASSLEGGIYEQYF. The CDR3 DNA is TGTGCCAGCAGCTTAGAGGGGGGAATCTACGAGCAGTACTTC.

This clonotype was recorded many times. The CDR3 reads CAWSKETQYF. The CDR3, as DNA: TGTGCCTGGAGTAAAGAGACCCAGTACTTC. V is TRBV30 and J is TRBJ2-5; D is undetermined. The CDR3 runs 10 residues. Germline assignment: CDR1 GTSNPN and CDR2 SVGIG (reference sequence). V lost 2 bases and J lost 3, with 1 base in between. Full variable domain (outside the CDR3, taken from reference TRBV30 and TRBJ2-5): SQTIHQWPATLVQPVGSPLSLECTVEGTSNPNLYWYRQAAGRGLQLLFYSVGIGQISSEVPQNLSASRPQDRQFILSSKKLLLSDSGFYLCAWSKETQYFGPGTRLLVL.

In this sample, this clonotype turned up many times. The V and J genes are TRBV5-1 and TRBJ2-1; TRBD1 matches 7 bases. V was pared by 4 bases and J by 7 bases, with 8 bases of the junction left unmatched. This CDR3 is 14 amino acids long. Germline values: CDR1 SGHRS, CDR2 YFSETQ. The CDR3 region is CASSPRTGRNEQFF. CDR3 nucleotides: TGCGCCAGCAGCCCAAGGACAGGCAGGAATGAGCAGTTCTTC.

The chain couples TRBV7-2 to TRBJ2-2; no firm D call. The CDR3 totals 14 residues. Per the germline V gene, CDR1 is SGHTA and CDR2 is FQGNSA. V dropped 5 bases and J dropped 3 bases, with 10 bases sitting between them. CDR3 amino acids: CASSEDLHTGELFF. CDR3 DNA sequence: TGTGCCAGCAGCGAGGACCTTCACACCGGGGAGCTGTTTTTT.

This clonotype has a count of ten or more. The chain has TRBV15 and TRBJ2-2, with a weak D call TRBD2 (6 bases). V dropped 0 bases and J dropped 4 bases, with 12 bases sitting between them. The CDR3 consists of 16 residues. Germline assignment: CDR1 LNHNV and CDR2 YYDKDF (reference sequence). CDR3 region: CATSRDTAGSTGELFF. CDR3 bases: TGTGCCACCAGCAGAGATACGGCGGGGAGCACCGGGGAGCTGTTTTTT.

This clonotype was seen ten or more times. This chain uses TRBV24-1 with TRBJ2-3; 9 bases line up with TRBD2. The CDR3 length is 16 residues. The germline CDR1 and CDR2 sequences are KGHDR and SFDVKD. Trimming took 4 bases from V and 6 from J; bases not matched to a gene: 10. In DNA, the CDR3 is TGTGCCACCAGTGACCCAGGACTAGCGAGGGTTGATACGCAGTATTTT. This codes for CATSDPGLARVDTQYF.

This clonotype has a handful of counts. The chain has TRBV5-1 and TRBJ2-1; D is unclear. CDR3 size: 13 residues. The germline gives CDR1 SGHRS, CDR2 YFSETQ. Trimming left V 0 bases short and J 5 bases short, with 6 bases between. CDR3: CASSLELNNEQFF. CDR3 in DNA: TGCGCCAGCAGCTTGGAGCTGAACAATGAGCAGTTCTTC.

This clonotype was counted only a few times. This chain joins TRBV20-1 and TRBJ1-3; D gene unclear. The germline gives CDR1 DFQATT, CDR2 SNEGSKA (reference sequence). The V end was cut by 3 bases, the J end by 1 base, with 16 bases between. This CDR3 has 16 residues. CDR3 nucleotides: TGCAGTGCTAGTTCTCCACTAGCCCCTTCTGGAAACACCATATATTTT. This translates into CSASSPLAPSGNTIYF.

This clonotype has a handful of counts. The chain has TRBV7-8 and TRBJ1-4; D might be TRBD1 (6 bases). V lost 5 bases and J lost 4, with 17 bases in between. CDR1 and CDR2 from the germline V gene are SGHVS and FQNEAQ. The CDR3 extends over 16 amino acids. This CDR3 is CASSPASGQFNEKLFF. Here the CDR3 DNA reads TGTGCCAGCAGCCCAGCCTCAGGACAGTTTAATGAAAAACTGTTTTTT.

Comments on this clonotype: Being one base from a much bigger clone, this may be a read error. This sequence joins TRBV15 and TRBJ2-7, with 11 bases fitting TRBD1. Per germline, CDR1 LNHNV and CDR2 YYDKDF (reference sequence). Trimming removed 1 base from V and 3 bases from J; junction bases left unmatched: 5. The CDR3 contains 16 residues. The CDR3: CATSRVRGQGGYEQYF. CDR3 DNA: TGTGCCACCAGCAGAGTGAGGGGACAGGGGGGCTACGAGCAGTACTTC.

This clonotype was seen ten or more times. The chain couples TRBV28 to TRBJ2-1; 9 bases fit TRBD2. After removal of 8 bases from V and 5 bases from J, the junction contained 10 bases not matched to a gene. Germline V lookup: CDR1 MDHEN, CDR2 SYDVKM. The CDR3 totals 15 residues. The CDR3 DNA follows: TGTGCCAGCGTCTATAGCGGGAGAGGAAACAATGAGCAGTTCTTC. It encodes CASVYSGRGNNEQFF.